Each of the 27 T cell receptor beta chains below was sequenced from the same sample in a study of CD8+CD57+ T cells in acquired aplastic anemia. TCR beta VDJ and CDR3 profiles were obtained from a genomic DNA template. TCRdb called the reads again in MiXCR, with one record for every CDR3 protein. The sample has 200,000 to 250,000 distinct CDR3 sequences, 30% to 40% seen once. Sequencing was performed on sorted CD4+, CD8+, or CD8+CD57+ T cells (not recorded which) from PBMCs. The receptors stem from a human donor in good health, serving as a control.

In this sample, this clonotype turned up many times. This chain links TRBV7-9 with TRBJ1-2; D gene ambiguous. The germline V gene encodes CDR1 SEHNR and CDR2 FQNEAQ (reference sequence). V was shortened by 0 bases and J by 4 bases, with 6 bases between the two germline ends. The CDR3 runs to 13 residues. This CDR3 reads CASSLAPTYGYTF. CDR3 nucleotide sequence: TGTGCCAGCAGCTTAGCGCCGACCTATGGCTACACCTTC.

The V call is TRBV5-4, the J call TRBJ2-1, with 10 bases fitting TRBD2. The germline V gene has CDR1 SGHNT and CDR2 YYREEE (reference sequence). The trim removed 2 bases at V and 3 bases at J, leaving 2 bases unmatched. This CDR3 is built from 15 residues. The CDR3 sequence: CASSLLAGSYNEQFF. The CDR3 nucleotides read TGTGCCAGCAGCTTACTAGCGGGAAGCTACAATGAGCAGTTCTTC.

The chain couples TRBV11-2 to TRBJ2-7; the match to TRBD2 covers 9 bases. The CDR3 is 16 residues long. Per germline, CDR1 SGHAT and CDR2 FQNNGV. V shed 5 bases and J 3 bases; nucleotides not matched to a gene: 11. CDR3 amino acids: CASSPSRLAGNYEQYF. The CDR3 nucleotides read TGTGCCAGCAGCCCCTCCAGGCTAGCGGGGAACTACGAGCAGTACTTC.

About this clonotype: The junction and the germline gene differ at one end; a read error may be behind it. The J gene is TRBJ1-1, the V gene TRBV6-1; unclear D gene. The CDR3 is 11 residues long. Germline CDR1 is MNHNS and CDR2 is SASEGT. This CDR3 is CASRRTSTTAF. The CDR3 DNA reads as TGTGCCAGCAGGAGGACGTCAACTACTGCATTT.

This clonotype has a count of ten or more. V usage is TRBV12-3 or TRBV12-4 and J usage is TRBJ1-2; D not certain. The CDR3 is 15 residues long. V lost 6 bases and J lost 6, with 20 bases in between. CDR3 sequence reads: CASSLSWSRGDGYTF. CDR3 DNA: TGTGCCAGCAGCTTATCGTGGAGCCGCGGGGATGGCTACACCTTC.

The gene calls are TRBV12-3 or TRBV12-4 and TRBJ2-1; no reliable D call. V was trimmed by 8 bases and J by 8 bases, leaving 13 bases between them. The CDR3 contains 12 residues. This chain's CDR3 is CASLGPPHEQFF. Written as DNA, the CDR3 is TGTGCCAGCCTTGGCCCCCCACATGAGCAGTTCTTC.

At least ten counts were recorded for this clonotype. The CDR3 nucleotides read TGCAGTGCTAGCGAGGGGGCGGGCAATCAGCCCCAGCATTTT. Protein product: CSASEGAGNQPQHF. This chain links TRBV20-1 with TRBJ1-5, with 7 bases aligning to TRBD1. CDR3 length: 14 amino acids. Germline values: CDR1 DFQATT, CDR2 SNEGSKA (reference sequence). J lost 2 bases, V lost 3 bases, and 4 bases had no gene match.

This clonotype was seen just once. The chain uses TRBV19 and TRBJ2-3; D may be TRBD1 (5 bases). The V end lost 1 base, the J end lost 5 bases, and 13 bases lay between the germline ends. The CDR3 totals 15 residues. Germline V gene sequence: CDR1 LNHDA, CDR2 SQIVND (reference sequence). As DNA, the CDR3 is TGTGCCAGTAGTATAGTAAGGGGCGGCAGAGATACGCAGTATTTT. Its translation: CASSIVRGGRDTQYF.

In its sample, this clonotype was seen many times. V usage is TRBV4-1 and J usage is TRBJ2-7; D possibly corresponds to TRBD1 (6 bases). V lost 6 bases to trimming and J lost 3 bases, with 21 bases between them. The V gene's germline CDR1 is MGHRA and CDR2 YSYEKL. This CDR3 is 16 amino acids long. The CDR3, as DNA: TGCGCCAGCAGACCACAGGGCAGGGGTCTAAACTACGAGCAGTACTTC. As protein: CASRPQGRGLNYEQYF.

There are a few counts of this clonotype. The chain combines TRBV6-4 with TRBJ2-1, with 7 bases aligning to TRBD2. Germline CDR1 is MRHNA and CDR2 is SNTAGT. Unmatched junction bases numbered 7, after V lost 2 bases and J lost 0 bases. This CDR3 is 17 amino acids long. The CDR3 sequence is CASSDPRSGNSYNEQFF. As DNA, the CDR3 is TGTGCCAGCAGTGACCCCCGCAGCGGGAACTCCTACAATGAGCAGTTCTTC.

The V gene is TRBV18, the J gene TRBJ1-1; the match to TRBD1 covers 8 bases. The V gene's germline CDR1 is KGHSH and CDR2 LQKENI. This CDR3 is built from 12 residues. The V gene end was trimmed by 8 bases and the J gene end by 11 bases; junction bases not matched to a gene: 10. CDR3 nucleotide sequence: TGTGCCAGCGGGGCAGGGGGCGCGGTCGCTTTCTTT. It translates to CASGAGGAVAFF. Full variable domain (missing parts from reference TRBV18 and TRBJ1-1): NAGVMQNPRHLVRRRGQEARLRCSPMKGHSHVYWYRQLPEEGLKFMVYLQKENIIDESGMPKERFSAEFPKEGPSILRIQQVVRGDSAAYFCASGAGGAVAFFGQGTRLTVV.

This clonotype was counted ten times or more. V is TRBV5-1 and J is TRBJ2-7; D unclear. The CDR3 runs 13 residues. Looked up from germline, CDR1 is SGHRS and CDR2 is YFSETQ. V lost 0 bases and J lost 4, with 8 bases in between. CDR3 DNA: TGCGCCAGCAGCTTGGACAACTCATACGAGCAGTACTTC. It codes for CASSLDNSYEQYF.

In this sample, this clonotype turned up many times. The V and J genes are TRBV13 and TRBJ2-7; 9 nucleotides align to TRBD2. Per germline, CDR1 PRHDT and CDR2 FYEKMQ (reference sequence). This CDR3 comprises 15 residues. J gave up 3 bases and V 2 bases, and 5 bases lay outside the gene matches. The CDR3 nucleotides read TGTGCCAGCAGCTTACGTAGCGGGGGCCTCTACGAGCAGTACTTC. Translated: CASSLRSGGLYEQYF.

This clonotype was recorded many times. The chain recombines TRBV12-3 or TRBV12-4 with TRBJ2-7, with D perhaps matching TRBD2 (6 bases). Trimming left V 7 bases short and J 0 bases short, with 22 bases between. The CDR3 loop spans 17 amino acids. The CDR3 DNA follows: TGTGCCAGCACCCTTGATGGGGCGGGGAAGAGCTCCTACGAGCAGTACTTC. This encodes CASTLDGAGKSSYEQYF.

This clonotype has at least ten counts. The chain uses TRBV19 and TRBJ1-2; a possible D gene is TRBD1 (5 bases). This CDR3 contains 15 residues. Germline CDR1 LNHDA, CDR2 SQIVND (reference sequence). V was clipped by 0 bases and J by 4 bases, with 12 bases between them. Written as DNA, the CDR3 is TGTGCCAGTAGTATAGACTGGCAGGGTGGCTATGGCTACACCTTC. This gives the protein CASSIDWQGGYGYTF.

This clonotype was seen only a few times. The rearrangement uses TRBV29-1 and TRBJ1-1; 9 nucleotides align to TRBD1. Per the germline V gene, CDR1 is SQVTM and CDR2 is ANQGSEA. CDR3 length: 11 amino acids. Unmatched junction bases numbered 6, after V lost 6 bases and J lost 10 bases. CDR3 residues: CSVPKQGAAFF. The DNA of the CDR3 is TGCAGCGTCCCGAAACAGGGGGCAGCTTTCTTT.

The V call is TRBV11-1, the J call TRBJ2-1; D could derive from TRBD1 or TRBD2 (5 bases each). Germline values: CDR1 SGHAT, CDR2 FQDESV (reference sequence). The CDR3 consists of 17 residues. V lost 6 bases to trimming and J lost 4 bases, with 22 bases between them. In nucleotides, the CDR3 is TGTGCCAGCAGGCCCCCCAACAAGCGGACAATATACAATGAGCAGTTCTTC. Residues: CASRPPNKRTIYNEQFF. Variable domain in full (rest from reference TRBV11-1 and TRBJ2-1): EAEVAQSPRYKITEKSQAVAFWCDPISGHATLYWYRQILGQGPELLVQFQDESVVDDSQLPKDRFSAERLKGVDSTLKIQPAELGDSAMYLCASRPPNKRTIYNEQFFGPGTRLTVL.

A word on this clonotype: Just one base apart from a much larger clone, this may be a read error. The genes are TRBV10-3 and TRBJ1-2; 9 nucleotides agree with TRBD1. With V trimmed by 6 bases and J by 6 bases, 5 bases remained unmatched. The germline V gene encodes CDR1 ENHRY and CDR2 SYGVKD. This CDR3 has 13 residues. The CDR3 loop reads CAIRDRDRDGYTF. The DNA for the CDR3 is TGTGCCATCAGGGACCGGGACAGGGATGGCTACACCTTC.

This clonotype was picked up a small number of times. The chain joins TRBV12-3 or TRBV12-4 to TRBJ2-1; 7 bases line up with TRBD2. The CDR3 contains 19 residues. Trimming at V came to 7 bases and at J to 1 base, leaving 19 bases not matched to a gene. The CDR3 nucleotides are TGTGCCAGCACCCCTCATTTCTCCCGTAGCGGGTTATCCTACAATGAGCAGTTCTTC. Residues: CASTPHFSRSGLSYNEQFF.

The rearrangement uses TRBV25-1 and TRBJ1-2; D ambiguous. The CDR3 is 11 residues long. V was shortened by 6 bases and J by 8 bases, with 10 bases between the two germline ends. In germline, CDR1 is MGHDK, CDR2 SYGVNS. CDR3 nucleotides: TGTGCCAGCAGATCCCGGGAGGGCTACACCTTC. This gives the protein CASRSREGYTF.

This clonotype has just a few counts. V usage is TRBV20-1 and J usage is TRBJ1-5, with 7 bases fitting TRBD1. CDR1 and CDR2 from the germline V gene are DFQATT and SNEGSKA (reference sequence). This CDR3 region has 13 residues. V lost 5 bases, J lost 6 bases, and 7 bases stayed unmatched. CDR3 bases: TGCAGTGCTTCCCGGGGACAGATTCAGCCCCAGCATTTT. It encodes CSASRGQIQPQHF.

This clonotype was detected only a few times. This may stem from a read error, because a much larger clone lies one nucleotide away. The chain couples TRBV12-3 or TRBV12-4 to TRBJ1-2, with no clear D. The CDR3 extends over 13 amino acids. Trimming left V 6 bases short and J 7 bases short, with 15 bases between. CDR3 amino acids: CASRSDGESGYTF. The CDR3 coding sequence is TGTGCCAGCAGGTCGGACGGGGAAAGTGGCTACACCTTC.

Notes on this clonotype: No conserved phenylalanine or tryptophan is present at the end of the CDR3, so a read error is the likely explanation. The chain has TRBV4-1 and TRBJ2-1; weak D call: TRBD2 (6 bases). The germline V and J ends were trimmed by 1 base and 8 bases, with 18 bases remaining between them. The CDR3 contains 16 residues. Germline CDR1 reads MGHRA; CDR2 reads YSYEKL. The CDR3 sequence: CASSQGRIGGTDEQFL. The CDR3 DNA is TGCGCCAGCAGCCAAGGGCGGATTGGCGGGACCGATGAGCAGTTCCTC.

The chain combines TRBV5-6 with TRBJ1-3; 7 bases are a match to TRBD1. The CDR3 totals 18 residues. The ends lost 2 bases at V and 6 bases at J; junction bases unmatched: 17. Germline CDR1 and CDR2: SGHDT and YYEEEE. The CDR3 DNA is TGTGCCAGCAGCTTTTCGCTCGCCCCGGGACAGAGCTCAAACACCATATATTTT. As protein: CASSFSLAPGQSSNTIYF.

The sample holds a few counts of this clonotype. The chain links TRBV20-1 to TRBJ2-1; TRBD2 matches 7 bases. After removal of 2 bases from V and 5 bases from J, the junction contained 9 bases not matched to a gene. The CDR3 contains 15 residues. Germline loops: CDR1 DFQATT, CDR2 SNEGSKA (reference sequence). The CDR3, as DNA: TGCAGTGCTAGATTGTCGGGACTAAGCGACAATGAGCAGTTCTTC. It yields the protein CSARLSGLSDNEQFF.

V gene TRBV19 combines with J gene TRBJ2-7, with unresolved D. Trimming removed 5 bases from V and 1 base from J, with 9 bases in between. The CDR3 is made up of 13 amino acids. Germline V gene data show CDR1 as LNHDA and CDR2 as SQIVND (reference sequence). The DNA for the CDR3 is TGTGCCAGTAGTCTTGGGGTATCCTACGAGCAGTACTTC. Protein sequence: CASSLGVSYEQYF.

This clonotype rates as medium-sized. This chain links TRBV20-1 with TRBJ1-1; D ambiguous. The germline V gene encodes CDR1 DFQATT and CDR2 SNEGSKA (reference sequence). CDR3 length equals 13 residues. Between the trimmed V and J ends, which lost 3 bases and 4 bases, there was a span of 12 bases. CDR3 coding DNA: TGCAGTGCTAGGGTTGGGGTGGGCACTGAAGCTTTCTTT. Translation: CSARVGVGTEAFF.